This paragraph covers one T cell receptor beta chain sequence. The antigen remains unidentified. Measured with immunoSEQ multiplex PCR; TCRdb has only the in-frame clones, and not every one. The table shows roughly 70,000 clones, with approximately 78% occurring only once. This entry comes from a study of OX40 agonist ivuxolimab in advanced cancers. The CDR3 length is 11 residues. V lost 5 bases, J lost 14 bases, and 7 bases stayed unmatched. Germline CDR1 reads SGHAT; CDR2 reads FQNNGV. Study-wide points: Among the nonresponders, some also had low normalized T-cell clonal expansion.

This chain joins TRBV11-2 and TRBJ1-2; 8 bases are shared with TRBD1. The sequence derives from an adult with an advanced solid tumor such as melanoma, head and neck, liver or kidney cancer. Sequenced material: CD4+ or CD8+ T cells sorted from blood, taken in a trial of the OX40 agonist ivuxolimab. CDR3 in amino acids: CASSGFTGGTF. CDR3 DNA sequence: TGTGCCAGCAGCGGCTTTACAGGGGGGACCTTC.